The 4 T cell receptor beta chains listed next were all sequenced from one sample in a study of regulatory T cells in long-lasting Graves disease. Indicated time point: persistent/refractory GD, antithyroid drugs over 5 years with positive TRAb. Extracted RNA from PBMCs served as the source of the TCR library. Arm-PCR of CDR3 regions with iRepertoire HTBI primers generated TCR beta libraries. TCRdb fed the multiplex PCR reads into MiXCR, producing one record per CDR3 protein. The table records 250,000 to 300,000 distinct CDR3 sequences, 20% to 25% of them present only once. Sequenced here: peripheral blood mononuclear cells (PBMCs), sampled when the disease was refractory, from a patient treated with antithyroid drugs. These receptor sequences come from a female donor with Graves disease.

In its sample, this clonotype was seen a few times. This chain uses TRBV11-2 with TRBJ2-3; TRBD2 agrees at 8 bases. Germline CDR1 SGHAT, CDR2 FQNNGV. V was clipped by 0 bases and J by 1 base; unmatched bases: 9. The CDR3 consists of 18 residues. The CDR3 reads CASSLDPGTRGGTDTQYF. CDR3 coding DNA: TGTGCCAGCAGCTTAGACCCCGGGACTAGGGGGGGCACAGATACGCAGTATTTT. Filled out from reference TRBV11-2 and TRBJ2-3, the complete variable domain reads EAGVAQSPRYKIIEKRQSVAFWCNPISGHATLYWYQQILGQGPKLLIQFQNNGVVDDSQLPKDRFSAERLKGVDSTLKIQPAKLEDSAVYLCASSLDPGTRGGTDTQYFGPGTRLTVL.

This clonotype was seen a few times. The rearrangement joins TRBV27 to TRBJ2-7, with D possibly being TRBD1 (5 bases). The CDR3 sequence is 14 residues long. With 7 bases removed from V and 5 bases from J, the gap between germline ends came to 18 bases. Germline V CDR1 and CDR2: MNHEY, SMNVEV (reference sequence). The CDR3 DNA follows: TGTGCCAGCAAGATCGGGCAGGGATGGAACGAGCAGTACTTC. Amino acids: CASKIGQGWNEQYF.

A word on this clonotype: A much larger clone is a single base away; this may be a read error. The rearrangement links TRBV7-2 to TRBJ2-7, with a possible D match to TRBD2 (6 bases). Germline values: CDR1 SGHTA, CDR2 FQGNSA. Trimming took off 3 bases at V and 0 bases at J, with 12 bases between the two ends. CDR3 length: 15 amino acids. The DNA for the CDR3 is TGTGCCAGCAGCTTCGCAGGAGGGAACTCCTACGAGCAGTACTTC. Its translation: CASSFAGGNSYEQYF.

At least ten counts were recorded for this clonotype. The CDR3 protein is CASSPPRDRLYEQYF. The CDR3 nucleotides are TGTGCCAGCAGTCCGCCCCGGGACAGGCTCTACGAGCAGTACTTC. The chain has TRBV28 and TRBJ2-7; TRBD1 agrees at 8 bases. Trimming at V came to 5 bases and at J to 3 bases, leaving 9 bases not matched to a gene. The CDR3 runs to 15 residues. CDR1 is MDHEN and CDR2 is SYDVKM in the germline V gene. Full variable domain (outside the CDR3, taken from reference TRBV28 and TRBJ2-7): DVKVTQSSRYLVKRTGEKVFLECVQDMDHENMFWYRQDPGLGLRLIYFSYDVKMKEKGDIPEGYSVSREKKERFSLILESASTNQTSMYLCASSPPRDRLYEQYFGPGTRLTVT.